These T cell receptor beta chains were read from a single sample in a study of cytomegalovirus exposure and HLA in healthy donors. Profiled with immunoSEQ multiplex PCR; TCRdb holds only in-frame clones, not every one. The data contain 200,000 to 250,000 clones, about 80% of them singletons. Sequencing input: PBMCs. The receptors shown here come from a woman aged 60-75 years in good health and CMV-seropositive. Each CDR3 is given with its conserved first and last residue.

J	V	CDR3
TRBJ1-5	TRBV19	CASSIAALRPNQPQHF
TRBJ1-1	TRBV5-1	CASTDLNRGANTEAFF
TRBJ2-2	TRBV7-9	CASSLSGAGELFF
TRBJ2-7	TRBV7-2	CASSSQGLAVYEQYF
TRBJ2-7	TRBV29-1	CSVAGAGGDYEQYF
TRBJ2-7	TRBV9	CASSVDRDREQYF
TRBJ1-1	TRBV27	CASSFGQPSQGTEAFF
TRBJ2-3	TRBV7-2	CASSLRTARVSDTQYF
TRBJ2-7	TRBV7-9	CSSSFRDTSYEQYF
TRBJ2-7	TRBV11-3	CASSLGREAWNEQYF
-	TRBV28	CASSLAGPSEQYF
TRBJ2-3	TRBV5-1	CASSLDAGSTDTQYF
TRBJ1-4	TRBV28	CASLGGARMSRLFF
TRBJ2-1	TRBV5-5	CASSLTAGAGEQFF
TRBJ2-1	TRBV9	CASSEGQGSYNEQFF
TRBJ2-3	TRBV25-1	CASSTGATDTQYF
TRBJ1-6	TRBV19	CASRTPGNSPLHF
TRBJ2-7	TRBV27	CASSLRAAGHSYEQYF
TRBJ2-1	TRBV28	CASSPPSSGRGGSYNEQFF
TRBJ1-1	TRBV27	CASSLSSGTAFTEAFF
TRBJ2-7	TRBV5-1	CASSLPLVPSEQYF
TRBJ2-1	TRBV28	CASSLLGQGYNEQFF
TRBJ2-5	TRBV15	CATSRDQGVGETQYF
TRBJ2-3	TRBV28	CASILAGPGTDTQYF
TRBJ1-1	TRBV6-6	CASRGGTGGTEAFF
TRBJ2-2	TRBV7-9	CASSLELAGGELFF
TRBJ2-7	TRBV13	CASSPGGRVLGEQYF
TRBJ1-1	TRBV6-5	CASSYSADSVLEAFF
TRBJ2-2	TRBV4-1	CASSQGQGTGELFF
TRBJ2-3	TRBV9	CASSTRGLAGGSTDTQYF
TRBJ1-1	TRBV12-5	CASGPRTGGISVEAFF
TRBJ1-5	TRBV1	CTSSQVRGNQPQHF
TRBJ2-3	TRBV27	CASSLAGGPSTDTQYF
TRBJ2-7	TRBV7-3	CASSLLAGDTEQYF
TRBJ2-3	TRBV5-1	CASSLNREGDTQYF
TRBJ2-7	TRBV4-1	CASSVRDWRSYEQYF
TRBJ1-1	TRBV4-1	CASSPEAPMNTEAFF
TRBJ1-2	TRBV10-1	CASSEDRGYGYTF
TRBJ2-1	TRBV27	CASSSHASGRFHEQFF
TRBJ1-1	TRBV10-3	CAVTIGVNTEAFF
TRBJ2-1	TRBV7-3	CASSLKRGAGNEQFF